This entry lists 21 T cell receptor beta chains sequenced from one sample in a study of cytomegalovirus exposure and HLA in healthy donors. Amplification used 60 Vbeta primers and 13 Jbeta primers. Clones were sequenced by immunoSEQ multiplex PCR, and TCRdb holds only the in-frame ones, with some missing. Of around 78,000 clones in the sample, 60% to 85% are singletons; the top ten hold approximately 1%. The material sequenced was PBMCs. These receptors were collected from a male donor in good health and CMV-seronegative.

This clone has just a few counts. The J gene is TRBJ1-2, the V gene TRBV4-2, with D possibly TRBD1 on 6 matching bases. The CDR3 has 15 residues. V was clipped by 1 base and J by 4 bases, with 13 bases between them. Germline CDR1 LGHNA, CDR2 YNFKEQ. CDR3 in amino acids: CASSQASGTSYGYTF. As DNA, the CDR3 is TGTGCCAGCAGCCAAGCTTCCGGGACAAGCTATGGCTACACCTTC.

The chain uses TRBV19 and TRBJ2-1; D is possibly TRBD2 (6 bases). Germline lookup yields CDR1 LNHDA and CDR2 SQIVND (reference sequence). CDR3 length equals 15 residues. V shed 0 bases and J shed 7 bases, with 13 bases lying between them. The CDR3 reads CASSIEPAAGNEQFF. For the CDR3, the DNA is TGTGCCAGTAGTATAGAACCAGCGGCGGGGAATGAGCAGTTCTTC.

This chain links TRBV5-4 with TRBJ1-3; 9 nucleotides align to TRBD1. In germline, CDR1 is SGHNT, CDR2 YYREEE (reference sequence). The length of the CDR3 is 15 residues. With V trimmed by 4 bases and J by 7 bases, 9 bases remained unmatched. CDR3 sequence: CASSRRDRDMNTIYF. For the CDR3, the DNA is TGTGCCAGCAGCCGCCGGGACAGGGACATGAACACCATATATTTT.

The rearrangement joins TRBV27 to TRBJ2-1; 7 bases align to TRBD2. CDR3 size: 14 residues. Trimming removed 10 bases from V and 2 bases from J; junction bases left unmatched: 8. Per the germline V gene, CDR1 is MNHEY and CDR2 is SMNVEV (reference sequence). CDR3 protein: CATLGGSAYNEQFF. The CDR3 DNA reads as TGTGCCACCCTGGGCGGGAGTGCCTACAATGAGCAGTTCTTC.

The CDR3 DNA follows: TGTGCCAGCAGTTTTCGGGGGGGCGGGGAGACCCAGTACTTC. As protein: CASSFRGGGETQYF. The rearrangement joins TRBV27 to TRBJ2-5; 8 bases fit TRBD2. Losses at the gene ends were 3 bases for V and 5 bases for J; bases not matched to a gene: 5. The CDR3 is 14 residues long. The germline V gene encodes CDR1 MNHEY and CDR2 SMNVEV (reference sequence).

A single count supports this clone. CDR3 sequence reads: CASSKVTGDTYEQYF. The CDR3 DNA reads as TGTGCCAGCAGCAAAGTTACGGGGGATACCTACGAGCAGTACTTC. The chain has TRBV21-1 and TRBJ2-7; the D call in the table, TRBD2, was not verified against the DNA. TRBV21-1 is designated a pseudogene. CDR3 length: 15 residues.

The V call is TRBV15, the J call TRBJ2-3; D unclear. Per germline, CDR1 LNHNV and CDR2 YYDKDF (reference sequence). This CDR3 contains 15 residues. V was cut by 4 bases and J by 0 bases, with 11 bases left in between. The CDR3 DNA sequence: TGTGCCACCAGCACCGAGGTTCTTAGCACAGATACGCAGTATTTT. Translated, it gives CATSTEVLSTDTQYF.

The chain couples TRBV7-2 to TRBJ1-5; 7 bases match TRBD1. Germline V CDR1 and CDR2: SGHTA, FQGNSA. The trim removed 2 bases at V and 2 bases at J, leaving 3 bases unmatched. The CDR3 sequence is 15 residues long. This CDR3 is CASSLRGLGNQPQHF. CDR3 DNA sequence: TGTGCCAGCAGCTTAAGGGGGCTTGGCAATCAGCCCCAGCATTTT. The variable domain in full, with the rest retrieved from reference TRBV7-2 and TRBJ1-5, is GAGVSQSPSNKVTEKGKDVELRCDPISGHTALYWYRQSLGQGLEFLIYFQGNSAPDKSGLPSDRFSAERTGGSVSTLTIQRTQQEDSAVYLCASSLRGLGNQPQHFGDGTRLSIL.

The J gene is TRBJ1-3, the V gene TRBV7-9; 7 positions match TRBD1. With V trimmed by 5 bases and J by 4 bases, 8 bases remained unmatched. The CDR3 is 15 amino acids. Germline values: CDR1 SEHNR, CDR2 FQNEAQ (reference sequence). The CDR3 DNA reads TGTGCCAGCAGCCCGGGACAGAGTCAGGGAAACACCATATATTTT. Amino acids: CASSPGQSQGNTIYF.

The chain joins TRBV12-5 to TRBJ2-1; 8 nucleotides align to TRBD2. The CDR3 length is 15 residues. The ends lost 0 bases at V and 8 bases at J; junction bases unmatched: 6. CDR1 and CDR2 from the germline V gene are LGHNT and FRNRAP. DNA of the CDR3: TGTGCTAGTGGTTTGGTTATAAGCGGGAGCTATGAGCAGTTCTTC. Translated, it gives CASGLVISGSYEQFF.

This chain connects TRBV7-2 to TRBJ1-1; D may be TRBD1 (5 bases). This CDR3 region has 14 residues. V lost 5 bases to trimming and J lost 1 base, with 11 bases between them. Germline assignment: CDR1 SGHTA and CDR2 FQGNSA. The CDR3 DNA reads TGTGCCAGCAGCCCGGGACTCAAGAACACTGAAGCTTTCTTT. It specifies CASSPGLKNTEAFF.

This clone has just a few counts. The chain is built from TRBV2 and TRBJ2-1; maybe TRBD2 (6 bases). Between the trimmed V and J ends, which lost 7 bases and 4 bases, there was a span of 17 bases. The germline gives CDR1 SNHLY, CDR2 FYNNEI. The CDR3 runs to 15 residues. The chain's CDR3 is CASKNRGARYNEQFF. DNA for the CDR3: TGTGCCAGCAAGAACCGCGGGGCTCGATACAATGAGCAGTTCTTC.

The chain joins TRBV27 to TRBJ2-7, with 13 bases lining up with TRBD2. The V gene's germline CDR1 is MNHEY and CDR2 SMNVEV (reference sequence). The CDR3 contains 15 residues. Trimming cost V 5 bases and J 3 bases; bases outside gene matches: 4. Here the CDR3 reads CASSLLAGGIYEQYF. For the CDR3, the DNA is TGTGCCAGCAGTCTACTAGCGGGAGGGATCTACGAGCAGTACTTC.

This clone was counted once. One end of the junction does not line up with germline, which may come from a read error. This chain links TRBV4-1 with TRBJ1-6; 8 positions agree with TRBD1. Germline CDR1 reads MGHRA; CDR2 reads YSYEKL. CDR3 size: 17 residues. The CDR3 bases are TGCGCCAGCAGCCAAGACCATCCCGGACAGGGAGATTCACCCCTCAACTTT. The encoded protein is CASSQDHPGQGDSPLNF.

This chain connects TRBV5-1 to TRBJ2-2, with 9 nucleotides matching TRBD2. There are 15 residues in the CDR3. The germline CDR1 and CDR2 sequences are SGHRS and YFSETQ. J gave up 4 bases and V 6 bases, and 7 bases lay outside the gene matches. The CDR3, as DNA: TGCGCCAGCACAGTTAGCGGGAGTTCCACCGGGGAGCTGTTTTTT. Translated, it gives CASTVSGSSTGELFF.

J is TRBJ1-1 and V is TRBV7-8, with 10 bases matching TRBD1. Germline V lookup: CDR1 SGHVS, CDR2 FQNEAQ. Trimming removed 2 bases from V and 4 bases from J; junction bases left unmatched: 10. The CDR3 runs to 17 residues. CDR3 amino acids: CASSLRWGQGRTTEAFF. CDR3 DNA sequence: TGTGCCAGCAGCTTACGGTGGGGACAGGGGAGGACCACTGAAGCTTTCTTT.

CDR3 sequence (DNA): TGTGCCAGCAGCGTCGCAGGGGTACGTTCCACTGAAGCTTTCTTT. Amino acids: CASSVAGVRSTEAFF. The gene calls are TRBV7-2 and TRBJ1-1; D possibly corresponds to TRBD1 (6 bases). V was cut by 5 bases and J by 4 bases, with 17 bases left in between. This CDR3 contains 15 residues. CDR1 SGHTA and CDR2 FQGNSA come from the germline V gene.

J is TRBJ2-7 and V is TRBV2; D is unclear. The CDR3 sequence is 12 residues long. Trimming shortened V by 7 bases and J by 0 bases, and 7 bases separated the two germline ends. Germline CDR1 and CDR2: SNHLY and FYNNEI. In DNA form, the CDR3 reads TGTGCCAGCACCCCTTTCTCCTACGAGCAGTACTTC. Translation gives CASTPFSYEQYF.

This chain joins TRBV5-4 and TRBJ1-1; 7 bases are a match to TRBD1. Germline assignment: CDR1 SGHNT and CDR2 YYREEE (reference sequence). The junction had 13 bases not matched to a gene; V was cut back by 7 bases and J by 7 bases. The CDR3 runs to 14 residues. Written as DNA, the CDR3 is TGTGCCAGCGCCACTACCCGGACAGGTCGTGAAGCTTTCTTT. This sequence encodes CASATTRTGREAFF.

The rearrangement links TRBV14 to TRBJ2-5; D is possibly TRBD1 (6 bases). The CDR3 totals 16 residues. V was clipped by 4 bases and J by 5 bases, with 20 bases between them. Germline V CDR1 and CDR2: SGHDN, FVKESK. CDR3 region: CASSLSRGFYGETQYF. In DNA form, the CDR3 reads TGTGCCAGCAGCCTATCGAGGGGGTTCTACGGGGAGACCCAGTACTTC.

The rearrangement joins TRBV10-3 to TRBJ1-3; D is unclear. Germline V gives CDR1 ENHRY, CDR2 SYGVKD. The CDR3 is 15 residues long. Trimming removed 2 bases from V and 0 bases from J, with 8 bases in between. The CDR3 sequence: CAISEAAVSGNTIYF. CDR3 in DNA: TGTGCCATCAGTGAGGCGGCAGTCTCTGGAAACACCATATATTTT.